The 21 T cell receptor beta chains below were found in one sample sequenced in a study of radiotherapy plus CTLA-4 blockade in lung cancer. The protocol was immunoSEQ multiplex PCR, while the TCRdb copy is restricted to in-frame clones and leaves out a portion. The sample contains 60,000 to 70,000 clones, roughly 85% of which appear only once. The sequences come from peripheral blood, collected from a patient treated with radiotherapy plus ipilimumab. These TCRs come from a human donor with non-small cell lung cancer who had a complete response to radiotherapy plus ipilimumab.

The J gene is TRBJ2-1, the V gene TRBV13; no definite D call. Germline CDR1 PRHDT, CDR2 FYEKMQ (reference sequence). This CDR3 has 14 residues. V was trimmed by 0 bases and J by 6 bases, leaving 9 bases between them. For the CDR3, the DNA is TGTGCCAGCAGCTTAGGTCGGTTGGGCAATGAGCAGTTCTTC. Translating it yields CASSLGRLGNEQFF. The whole variable domain, remainder taken from reference TRBV13 and TRBJ2-1, is AAGVIQSPRHLIKEKRETATLKCYPIPRHDTVYWYQQGPGQDPQFLISFYEKMQSDKGSIPDRFSAQQFSDYHSELNMSSLELGDSALYFCASSLGRLGNEQFFGPGTRLTVL.

The genes are TRBV6-1 and TRBJ1-1, with D possibly matching TRBD1 (5 bases). This CDR3 contains 14 residues. The ends were cut back, 1 base at V and 5 bases at J, with 11 bases in the middle. In germline, CDR1 is MNHNS, CDR2 SASEGT. The CDR3 nucleotides read TGTGCCAGCAGTGAAGGGGGGGGAAGGACTGAAGCTTTCTTT. Translating gives CASSEGGGRTEAFF.

This clone was observed a few times. The chain combines TRBV28 with TRBJ2-7; no definite D call. Between the trimmed V and J ends, which lost 6 bases and 0 bases, there was a span of 12 bases. Per the germline V gene, CDR1 is MDHEN and CDR2 is SYDVKM. The CDR3 spans 14 residues. The chain's CDR3 is CASRMTVSSYEQYV. CDR3 DNA sequence: TGTGCCAGCAGGATGACGGTCTCCTCCTACGAGCAGTACGTC.

V and J are TRBV7-9 and TRBJ1-2, with D hard to call. Between the trimmed V and J ends, which lost 3 bases and 12 bases, there was a span of 17 bases. CDR1 SEHNR and CDR2 FQNEAQ come from the germline V gene (reference sequence). CDR3 size: 13 residues. The CDR3 nucleotides read TGTGCCAGCAGCTTTGGAAGACACGCCTGGAACACCTTC. Encoded protein: CASSFGRHAWNTF. Looking up the rest from reference TRBV7-9 and TRBJ1-2 gives the full variable domain: DTGVSQNPRHKITKRGQNVTFRCDPISEHNRLYWYRQTLGQGPEFLTYFQNEAQLEKSRLLSDRFSAERPKGSFSTLEIQRTEQGDSAMYLCASSFGRHAWNTFGSGTRLTVV.

This chain uses TRBV7-2 with TRBJ1-5; D possibly corresponds to TRBD1 (6 bases). The V end lost 1 base, the J end lost 3 bases, and 19 bases lay between the germline ends. The V gene's germline CDR1 is SGHTA and CDR2 FQGNSA. The CDR3 runs to 18 residues. The CDR3, as DNA: TGTGCCAGCAGCTTAGTCGGGGGGGCAGGGGCCTTCAATCAGCCCCAGCATTTT. It codes for CASSLVGGAGAFNQPQHF.

This clone has more than one count but fewer than ten. The chain couples TRBV4-1 to TRBJ2-1; D not resolved. V was trimmed by 6 bases and J by 6 bases, leaving 18 bases between them. This CDR3 region has 15 residues. Per the germline V gene, CDR1 is MGHRA and CDR2 is YSYEKL. The DNA for the CDR3 is TGCGCCAGCAGGATCTCACTCCGGGCCTTCAATGAGCAGTTCTTC. It encodes CASRISLRAFNEQFF.

This clone was recorded once. This chain uses TRBV19 with TRBJ2-1, with 7 nucleotides matching TRBD2. Germline V gene sequence: CDR1 LNHDA, CDR2 SQIVND (reference sequence). The J segment lost 0 bases and the V segment lost 9 bases, leaving 8 bases of the junction unmatched. The CDR3 has 15 amino acids. The CDR3 DNA reads as TGTGCCAGCGCGGGGGTTCAGAGCTCCTACAATGAGCAGTTCTTC. Its translation is CASAGVQSSYNEQFF.

This clone was observed a handful of times. The chain employs TRBV7-9 and TRBJ1-2, with D uncertain. The CDR3 contains 13 residues. Trimming cost V 2 bases and J 9 bases, with 13 bases left between them. Germline loops: CDR1 SEHNR, CDR2 FQNEAQ (reference sequence). The DNA of the CDR3 is TGTGCCAGCAGCTTACAGTCAAGGGCTAGCTACACCTTC. It encodes CASSLQSRASYTF.

The chain joins TRBV10-3 to TRBJ2-1; D possibly corresponds to TRBD2 (7 bases). The CDR3 runs to 15 residues. Germline lookup yields CDR1 ENHRY and CDR2 SYGVKD. The V end was cut by 3 bases, the J end by 2 bases, with 11 bases between. CDR3 protein: CAISEGGGAYNEQFF. Here the CDR3 DNA reads TGTGCCATCAGTGAAGGGGGAGGGGCCTACAATGAGCAGTTCTTC.

The chain has TRBV15 and TRBJ1-4; D gene ambiguous. Trimming removed 5 bases from V and 5 bases from J, with 6 bases in between. This CDR3 region has 12 residues. Looked up from germline, CDR1 is LNHNV and CDR2 is YYDKDF (reference sequence). CDR3 sequence reads: CATSAENEKLFF. DNA for the CDR3: TGTGCCACCAGCGCGGAAAATGAAAAACTGTTTTTT.

The gene calls are TRBV6-5 and TRBJ2-4; D is uncertain. This CDR3 region has 16 residues. The germline V gene has CDR1 MNHEY and CDR2 SVGAGI. V was shortened by 0 bases and J by 0 bases, with 9 bases between the two germline ends. The CDR3 here is CASSYSPLRAKNIQYF. The CDR3 region has the DNA TGTGCCAGCAGTTACTCCCCCCTGCGAGCCAAAAACATTCAGTACTTC.

This clone was observed a single time. This chain connects TRBV7-9 to TRBJ2-1; 9 nucleotides line up with TRBD1. The CDR3 totals 13 residues. Germline CDR1 and CDR2: SEHNR and FQNEAQ (reference sequence). The V segment lost 5 bases and the J segment 7 bases; nucleotides outside the gene matches: 3. Here the CDR3 DNA reads TGTGCCAGCAGCCGGGACAGGGTTAATGAGCAGTTCTTC. Its translation is CASSRDRVNEQFF. Together with reference TRBV7-9 and TRBJ2-1, the CDR3 gives the full variable domain: DTGVSQNPRHKITKRGQNVTFRCDPISEHNRLYWYRQTLGQGPEFLTYFQNEAQLEKSRLLSDRFSAERPKGSFSTLEIQRTEQGDSAMYLCASSRDRVNEQFFGPGTRLTVL.

The chain is built from TRBV10-2 and TRBJ1-1; D is possibly TRBD1 (5 bases). The germline V gene has CDR1 WSHSY and CDR2 SAAADI. V was shortened by 4 bases and J by 6 bases, with 9 bases between the two germline ends. This CDR3 is built from 12 residues. The CDR3 nucleotides are TGCGCCAGCAGTGGGAACAGGCCTGAAGCTTTCTTT. As protein: CASSGNRPEAFF.

The V and J genes are TRBV28 and TRBJ1-5, with D possibly being TRBD1 (6 bases). Trimming took off 4 bases at V and 2 bases at J, with 21 bases between the two ends. Germline CDR1 MDHEN, CDR2 SYDVKM. The CDR3 length is 18 residues. DNA of the CDR3: TGTGCCAGCAGTTCACTACTCGTTCAGGACAGCCGCAATCAGCCCCAGCATTTT. Translated: CASSSLLVQDSRNQPQHF.

This sequence joins TRBV30 and TRBJ1-2; 10 bases agree with TRBD1. The junction had 6 bases not matched to a gene; V was cut back by 5 bases and J by 6 bases. Germline values: CDR1 GTSNPN, CDR2 SVGIG (reference sequence). This CDR3 comprises 13 residues. The CDR3 bases are TGTGCCTGGGGAAGACAGGGGGCGGATGGCTACACCTTC. It encodes CAWGRQGADGYTF.

CDR3 DNA sequence: TGTGCCAGCAGCCGCGGAAGCTTTTTCTCTGGAAACACCATATATTTT. Encoded protein: CASSRGSFFSGNTIYF. The chain links TRBV5-6 to TRBJ1-3; D unresolved. Per the germline V gene, CDR1 is SGHDT and CDR2 is YYEEEE. The CDR3 has 16 amino acids. V was cut by 4 bases and J by 0 bases, with 14 bases left in between.

This chain uses TRBV5-4 with TRBJ2-3, with TRBD2 identical over 8 bases. This CDR3 spans 15 amino acids. Germline assignment: CDR1 SGHNT and CDR2 YYREEE (reference sequence). Trimming at V came to 4 bases and at J to 2 bases, leaving 6 bases not matched to a gene. The CDR3 loop is CASSPTSGYTDTQYF. In DNA, the CDR3 is TGTGCCAGCAGCCCCACTAGCGGCTACACAGATACGCAGTATTTT. Full variable domain (missing parts from reference TRBV5-4 and TRBJ2-3): ETGVTQSPTHLIKTRGQQVTLRCSSQSGHNTVSWYQQALGQGPQFIFQYYREEENGRGNFPPRFSGLQFPNYSSELNVNALELDDSALYLCASSPTSGYTDTQYFGPGTRLTVL.

This clone has a handful of counts. The J gene is TRBJ2-7, the V gene TRBV11-2, with 7 bases that match TRBD2. Germline assignment: CDR1 SGHAT and CDR2 FQNNGV. Trimming cost V 0 bases and J 6 bases; bases outside gene matches: 5. The CDR3 runs to 14 residues. This chain's CDR3 is CASSLDSASGEQYV. CDR3 coding DNA: TGTGCCAGCAGCTTAGATTCGGCTAGCGGCGAGCAGTACGTC.

This clone has just one count. The gene calls are TRBV29-1 and TRBJ1-5; 8 bases agree with TRBD1. The CDR3 consists of 15 residues. Germline V lookup: CDR1 SQVTM, CDR2 ANQGSEA. Unmatched junction bases numbered 6, after V lost 5 bases and J lost 0 bases. CDR3 sequence: CSVRTGSNSNQPQHF. The CDR3 DNA reads TGCAGCGTTCGGACAGGGAGCAATAGCAATCAGCCCCAGCATTTT.

The chain is built from TRBV7-6 and TRBJ1-2; D call uncertain. Germline CDR1 reads SGHVS; CDR2 reads FNYEAQ. V was pared by 0 bases and J by 4 bases, with 12 bases between. The CDR3 has 15 amino acids. The CDR3 here is CASSLASDSLYGYTF. In nucleotides, the CDR3 is TGTGCCAGCAGCTTAGCCTCGGACTCCCTCTATGGCTACACCTTC. The entire variable domain, with the rest obtained from reference TRBV7-6 and TRBJ1-2, is as follows: GAGVSQSPRYKVTKRGQDVALRCDPISGHVSLYWYRQALGQGPEFLTYFNYEAQQDKSGLPNDRFSAERPEGSISTLTIQRTEQRDSAMYRCASSLASDSLYGYTFGSGTRLTVV.

V gene TRBV12-5 combines with J gene TRBJ2-7; D may be TRBD1 (6 bases). The CDR3 has 18 amino acids. Germline CDR1 and CDR2: LGHNT and FRNRAP. V was trimmed by 0 bases and J by 5 bases, leaving 23 bases between them. The CDR3 sequence: CASGLVLEEGQPANEQYF. CDR3 DNA: TGTGCTAGTGGTTTGGTACTGGAAGAAGGACAGCCCGCCAACGAGCAGTACTTC.